This TCR beta chain is drawn from a study of cytomegalovirus exposure and HLA in healthy donors. As to this clone: The antigen is undetermined.

Findings of the study overall: It was reportedly the case that the classifier diagnosed cytomegalovirus status with high specificity and sensitivity.

The study ran its PCR with 60 Vbeta and 13 Jbeta primers. The protocol was immunoSEQ multiplex PCR, while the TCRdb copy is restricted to in-frame clones and leaves out a portion. The sample has 200,000 to 250,000 clones; about 81% are singletons. Per germline, CDR1 SGHRS and CDR2 YFSETQ. V lost 4 bases to trimming and J lost 7 bases; unmatched junction nucleotides: 11. The CDR3 spans 14 residues. This receptor was obtained from a woman between 55 and 75 years old in good health and CMV-seropositive. The sample was PBMCs. The rearrangement uses TRBV5-1 and TRBJ2-7; TRBD1 agrees at 7 bases. The CDR3 DNA sequence: TGCGCCAGCAGCCCCAGGACAGGCCTCTGGGAGCAGTACTTC. As protein: CASSPRTGLWEQYF.